This T cell receptor beta chain comes out of a study of blood T cell repertoires in COVID-19. Study-level background: In each case, the material was cDNA or gDNA derived from T cells, B-cell-depleted T cells, or PBMCs.

Libraries were prepared by immunoSEQ multiplex PCR; TCRdb keeps only in-frame clonotypes and omits some of them. Among 70,000 to 85,000 clones listed, around 80% were seen once. The clonotype was recovered from a man aged 55 to 69 with acute or convalescent COVID-19. The sequencing input was peripheral blood.

CDR3 sequence: CASSLRPPLYGYTF. CDR3 bases: TGTGCCAGCAGTTTGCGCCCCCCACTCTATGGCTACACCTTC. The rearrangement links TRBV27 to TRBJ1-2; D uncertain. V was cut by 3 bases and J by 4 bases, with 12 bases left in between. Germline V gene lookup returns CDR1 MNHEY and CDR2 SMNVEV (reference sequence). The CDR3 has 14 residues.